The 2 T cell receptor beta chains below all came from one sample that was sequenced in a study of CD8+ T cells in alopecia areata. RNA was extracted and reverse transcribed into cDNA as the sequencing template. Assay: immunoSEQ multiplex PCR; the TCRdb copy retains only in-frame clones and omits some. The table shows some 200,000 clones, with around 56% occurring only once. Treatment noted: oral pan-JAK inhibitor, 5-10 mg twice daily. Source: CD4+ T cells sorted from blood, taken at week 4, from a patient treated with tofacitinib. The receptors were sampled from a human donor with alopecia areata.

V and J are TRBV4-1 and TRBJ1-2; perhaps TRBD1 as D (6 bases). Trimming shortened V by 0 bases and J by 2 bases, and 16 bases separated the two germline ends. Germline-derived CDR1 and CDR2 are MGHRA and YSYEKL. The CDR3 consists of 17 residues. The CDR3 bases are TGCGCCAGCAGCCAAGATCAGTGGACAGAGAACAACTATGGCTACACCTTC. Its protein is CASSQDQWTENNYGYTF.

The V gene is TRBV25-1, the J gene TRBJ1-4, with unresolved D. Germline V gene sequence: CDR1 MGHDK, CDR2 SYGVNS. The V gene lost 3 bases and the J gene lost 2 bases, with 7 bases spanning the gap. The CDR3 has 14 residues. Here the CDR3 DNA reads TGTGCCAGCAGTGAGGTACAGACTAATGAAAAACTGTTTTTT. This gives the protein CASSEVQTNEKLFF.